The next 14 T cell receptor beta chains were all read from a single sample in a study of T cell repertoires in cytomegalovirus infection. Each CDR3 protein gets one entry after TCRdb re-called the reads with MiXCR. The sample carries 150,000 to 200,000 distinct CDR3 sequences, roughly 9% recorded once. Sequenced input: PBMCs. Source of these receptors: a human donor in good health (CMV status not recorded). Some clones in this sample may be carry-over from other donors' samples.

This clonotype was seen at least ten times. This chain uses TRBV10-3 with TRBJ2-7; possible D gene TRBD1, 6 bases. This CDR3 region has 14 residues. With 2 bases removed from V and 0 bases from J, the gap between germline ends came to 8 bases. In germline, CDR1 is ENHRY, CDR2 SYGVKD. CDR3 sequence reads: CAISETGSSYEQYF. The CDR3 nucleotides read TGTGCCATCAGTGAGACAGGGAGCTCCTACGAGCAGTACTTC.

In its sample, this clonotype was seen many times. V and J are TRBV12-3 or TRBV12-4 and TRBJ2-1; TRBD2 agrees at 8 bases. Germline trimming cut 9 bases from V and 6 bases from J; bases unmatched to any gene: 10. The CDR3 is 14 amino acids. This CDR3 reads CASVAGGGVNEQFF. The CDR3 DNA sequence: TGTGCCAGTGTGGCGGGAGGAGGGGTCAATGAGCAGTTCTTC.

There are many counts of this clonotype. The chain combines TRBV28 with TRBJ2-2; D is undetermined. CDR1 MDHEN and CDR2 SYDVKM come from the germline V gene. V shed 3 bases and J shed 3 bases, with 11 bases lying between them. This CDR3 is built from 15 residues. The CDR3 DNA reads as TGTGCCAGCAGTTTCGAACGGGTGGACACCGGGGAGCTGTTTTTT. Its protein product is CASSFERVDTGELFF.

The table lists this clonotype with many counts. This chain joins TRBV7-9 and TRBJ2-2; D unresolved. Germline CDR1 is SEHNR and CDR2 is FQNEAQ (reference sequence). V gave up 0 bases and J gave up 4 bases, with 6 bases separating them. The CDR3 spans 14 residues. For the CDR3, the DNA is TGTGCCAGCAGCTTAGCGGGTGGCACCGGGGAGCTGTTTTTT. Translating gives CASSLAGGTGELFF.

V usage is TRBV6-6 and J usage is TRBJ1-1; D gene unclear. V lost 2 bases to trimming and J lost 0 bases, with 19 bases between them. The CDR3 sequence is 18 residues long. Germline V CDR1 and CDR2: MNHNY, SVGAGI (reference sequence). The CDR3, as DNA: TGTGCCAGCAGTTACGACATGCCAGGCAGGCGGATGAACACTGAAGCTTTCTTT. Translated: CASSYDMPGRRMNTEAFF.

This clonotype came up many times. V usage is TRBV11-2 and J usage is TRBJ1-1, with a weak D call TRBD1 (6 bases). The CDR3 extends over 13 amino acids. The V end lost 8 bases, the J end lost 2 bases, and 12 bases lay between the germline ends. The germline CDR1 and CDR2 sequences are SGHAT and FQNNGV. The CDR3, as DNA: TGTGCCAGCGGACCCAGGGGAAACACTGAAGCTTTCTTT. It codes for CASGPRGNTEAFF.

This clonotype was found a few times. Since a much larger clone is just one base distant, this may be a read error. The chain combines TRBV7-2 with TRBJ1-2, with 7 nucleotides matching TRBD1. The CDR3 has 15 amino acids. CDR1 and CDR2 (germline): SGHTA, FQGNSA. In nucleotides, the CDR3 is TGTGCCAACAGCTTAGAGGACCACAGGGGTTATGGCTACACCTTC. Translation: CANSLEDHRGYGYTF.

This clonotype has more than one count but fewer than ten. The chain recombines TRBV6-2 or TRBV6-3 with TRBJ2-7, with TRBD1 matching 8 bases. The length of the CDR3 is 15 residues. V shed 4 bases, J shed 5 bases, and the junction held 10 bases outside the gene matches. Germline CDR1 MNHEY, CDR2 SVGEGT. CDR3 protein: CASSFSQGAPHEQYF. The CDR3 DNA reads TGTGCCAGCAGTTTCTCCCAGGGGGCGCCTCACGAGCAGTACTTC.

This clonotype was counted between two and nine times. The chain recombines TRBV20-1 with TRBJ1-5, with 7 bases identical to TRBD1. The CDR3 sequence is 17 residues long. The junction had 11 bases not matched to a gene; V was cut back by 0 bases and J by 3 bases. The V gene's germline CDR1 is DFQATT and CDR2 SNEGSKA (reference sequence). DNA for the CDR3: TGCAGTGCTAGAGATCAAGGGGGCCGGGCGGTCAATCAGCCCCAGCATTTT. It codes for CSARDQGGRAVNQPQHF.

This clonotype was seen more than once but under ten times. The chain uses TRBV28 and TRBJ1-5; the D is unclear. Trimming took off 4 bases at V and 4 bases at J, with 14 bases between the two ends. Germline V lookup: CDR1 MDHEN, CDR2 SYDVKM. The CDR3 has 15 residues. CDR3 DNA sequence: TGTGCCAGCAGTTCTTCTGGTCCCACAAATCAGCCCCAGCATTTT. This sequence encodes CASSSSGPTNQPQHF.

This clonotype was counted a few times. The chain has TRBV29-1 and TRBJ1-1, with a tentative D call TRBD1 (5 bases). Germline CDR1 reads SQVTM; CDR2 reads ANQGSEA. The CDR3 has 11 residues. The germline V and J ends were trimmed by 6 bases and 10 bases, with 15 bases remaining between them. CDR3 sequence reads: CSVEEGRRAFF. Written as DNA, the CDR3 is TGCAGCGTGGAGGAGGGGAGGAGAGCTTTCTTT. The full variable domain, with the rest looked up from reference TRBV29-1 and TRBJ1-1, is SAVISQKPSRDICQRGTSLTIQCQVDSQVTMMFWYRQQPGQSLTLIATANQGSEATYESGFVIDKFPISRPNLTFSTLTVSNMSPEDSSIYLCSVEEGRRAFFGQGTRLTVV.

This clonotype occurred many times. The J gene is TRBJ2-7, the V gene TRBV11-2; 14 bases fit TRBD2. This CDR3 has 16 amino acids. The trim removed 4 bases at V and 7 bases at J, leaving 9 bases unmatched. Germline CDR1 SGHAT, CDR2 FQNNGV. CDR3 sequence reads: CASSSGPGTSGSEQYF. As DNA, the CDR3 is TGTGCCAGCAGCTCCGGCCCCGGGACTAGCGGGAGTGAGCAGTACTTC.

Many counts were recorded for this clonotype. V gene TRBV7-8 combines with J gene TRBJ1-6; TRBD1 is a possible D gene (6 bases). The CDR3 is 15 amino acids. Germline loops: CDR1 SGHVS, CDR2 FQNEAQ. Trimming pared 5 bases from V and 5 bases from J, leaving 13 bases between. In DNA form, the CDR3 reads TGTGCCAGCAGCCCGTCCGGGACAAATAATTCACCCCTCCACTTT. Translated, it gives CASSPSGTNNSPLHF. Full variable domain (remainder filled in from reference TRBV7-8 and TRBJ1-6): GAGVSQSPRYKVAKRGQDVALRCDPISGHVSLFWYQQALGQGPEFLTYFQNEAQLDKSGLPSDRFFAERPEGSVSTLKIQRTQQEDSAVYLCASSPSGTNNSPLHFGNGTRLTVT.

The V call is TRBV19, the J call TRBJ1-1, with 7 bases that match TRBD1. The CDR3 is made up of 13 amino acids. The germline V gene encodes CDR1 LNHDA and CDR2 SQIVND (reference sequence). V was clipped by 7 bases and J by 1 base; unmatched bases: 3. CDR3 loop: CASMDRKNTEAFF. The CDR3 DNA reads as TGTGCCAGTATGGACAGGAAGAACACTGAAGCTTTCTTT. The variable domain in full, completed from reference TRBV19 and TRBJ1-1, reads DGGITQSPKYLFRKEGQNVTLSCEQNLNHDAMYWYRQDPGQGLRLIYYSQIVNDFQKGDIAEGYSVSREKKESFPLTVTSAQKNPTAFYLCASMDRKNTEAFFGQGTRLTVV.